Following are 31 T cell receptor beta chains from one sample sequenced in a study of tumor-infiltrating lymphocytes in primary liver carcinoma. The researchers produced TCR beta cDNA from roughly 550 ng total RNA with a constant-region primer. Researchers made the TCR beta libraries by running three nested multiplex PCR rounds with slightly modified ARM-PCR. The first two PCR rounds, around 11 cycles each, used TRBV1-TRBV30 forward primers and a C-beta reverse primer. TCRdb processed the multiplex PCR reads anew with MiXCR; each CDR3 protein has one entry. This table holds fewer than 350,000 distinct CDR3 sequences, about 60% found once. Germline DNA was extracted alongside blood RNA, which was obtained from unsorted whole blood. Sequencing was done on a sample of peripheral blood. These receptor sequences come from a man between 40 and 49 years old with primary liver carcinoma and hepatitis B virus infection.

The gene calls are TRBV6-5 and TRBJ2-3; D not certain. Trimming cost V 7 bases and J 3 bases, with 11 bases left between them. CDR1 and CDR2 from the germline V gene are MNHEY and SVGAGI. The CDR3 covers 13 residues. The CDR3 spells CASTPAVTDTQYF. The CDR3 DNA sequence: TGTGCCAGCACCCCCGCAGTAACAGATACGCAGTATTTT.

V is TRBV10-3 and J is TRBJ2-3; 8 bases match TRBD2. Germline CDR1 reads ENHRY; CDR2 reads SYGVKD. The CDR3 is 17 amino acids. Trimming at V came to 10 bases and at J to 4 bases, leaving 19 bases not matched to a gene. CDR3 protein: CATRAGTRGIRADTQYF. The DNA of the CDR3 is TGTGCCACCCGGGCCGGGACTAGGGGGATCCGCGCAGATACGCAGTATTTT.

Concerning this clonotype itself: A clone one base away is much larger, so this may be a read error. The genes are TRBV6-1 and TRBJ2-5; D gene unclear. V was trimmed by 5 bases and J by 5 bases, leaving 15 bases between them. The CDR3 is made up of 14 amino acids. Germline lookup yields CDR1 MNHNS and CDR2 SASEGT. The CDR3, as DNA: TGTGCCAGCAGTTATGGTACGAGTGGGGAGACCCAGTACTTC. Protein: CASSYGTSGETQYF.

Only a few counts were recorded for this clonotype. The genes are TRBV5-4 and TRBJ2-7; D gene unclear. CDR1 SGHNT and CDR2 YYREEE come from the germline V gene (reference sequence). The CDR3 extends over 13 amino acids. V was shortened by 4 bases and J by 4 bases, with 12 bases between the two germline ends. In DNA form, the CDR3 reads TGTGCCAGCAGCCCGGGTTGGGAATACGAGCAGTACTTC. Protein: CASSPGWEYEQYF.

The V and J genes are TRBV5-1 and TRBJ2-1, with 10 bases identical to TRBD2. CDR1 is SGHRS and CDR2 is YFSETQ in the germline V gene. The CDR3 consists of 15 residues. With V trimmed by 0 bases and J by 9 bases, 6 bases remained unmatched. CDR3 residues: CASSLEGSGGREQFF. The CDR3 DNA follows: TGCGCCAGCAGCTTGGAAGGTAGCGGGGGGCGTGAGCAGTTCTTC.

The chain recombines TRBV11-2 with TRBJ1-1; TRBD1 aligns across 10 bases. This CDR3 spans 14 amino acids. Germline V gene sequence: CDR1 SGHAT, CDR2 FQNNGV. The trim removed 5 bases at V and 4 bases at J, leaving 4 bases unmatched. This chain's CDR3 is CASSRQGATTEAFF. CDR3 sequence (DNA): TGTGCCAGCAGCAGACAGGGGGCGACCACTGAAGCTTTCTTT.

V is TRBV28 and J is TRBJ2-3; D gene unclear. The tail of the sequence fits TRBJ1-5 better, so the J call may be wrong. The CDR3 consists of 13 residues. Germline CDR1 MDHEN, CDR2 SYDVKM. CDR3 coding DNA: TGTGCCAGCAGTCTAAAACTGGAAGATACGCAGCATTTT. Translation gives CASSLKLEDTQHF.

The rearrangement joins TRBV5-6 to TRBJ2-1; 10 bases fit TRBD2. V shed 4 bases, J shed 8 bases, and the junction held 15 bases outside the gene matches. This CDR3 has 17 amino acids. In germline, CDR1 is SGHDT, CDR2 YYEEEE. Here the CDR3 reads CASSQIPAGGVDDEQFF. DNA of the CDR3: TGTGCCAGCAGCCAGATCCCAGCGGGAGGGGTAGACGATGAGCAGTTCTTC.

In regard to this clonotype: A much bigger clone sits one base away, suggesting this may be a read error. J is TRBJ2-3 and V is TRBV10-3, with D possibly being TRBD2 (6 bases). The CDR3 runs 14 residues. Germline assignment: CDR1 ENHRY and CDR2 SYGVKD. Trimming took off 4 bases at V and 5 bases at J, with 13 bases between the two ends. The CDR3 nucleotides are TGTGCCATCAGTGTGGGCGGGATCAGAGATACGCAGTATTTT. Translated, it gives CAISVGGIRDTQYF.

About this clonotype: At one end, the junction sequence differs from germline, possibly due to a read error. This chain connects TRBV6-2 or TRBV6-3 to TRBJ2-2; no clear D gene. The CDR3 covers 14 residues. The germline CDR1 and CDR2 sequences are MNHEY and SVGEGT. In nucleotides, the CDR3 is TGCGCCAGCAGTCCCGGAATAGATGCCGGGGAGCTGTTTTTT. It yields the protein CASSPGIDAGELFF.

In regard to this clonotype: Being one base from a much bigger clone, this may be a read error. The gene calls are TRBV6-1 and TRBJ1-3; possibly TRBD1 for D (6 bases). Germline CDR1 MNHNS, CDR2 SASEGT. The CDR3 sequence is 16 residues long. The V gene lost 4 bases and the J gene lost 3 bases, with 16 bases spanning the gap. For the CDR3, the DNA is TGTGCCAGCAGTGCGCGGACAGTATACTTTGGAAACACCATATATTTT. Its protein is CASSARTVYFGNTIYF.

Turning to this clonotype: The missing conserved phenylalanine or tryptophan at the end of this CDR3 makes a read error likely. The DNA is left out, because the CDR3 cannot be placed on it with certainty; the CDR3 is given as TCRdb lists it. CDR3 residues: CASSLRGTGELSY. V usage is TRBV11-1 and J usage is TRBJ2-2. Germline V gene sequence: CDR1 SGHAT, CDR2 FQDESV (reference sequence). The CDR3 region is 13 residues in length, termini included.

This chain connects TRBV5-6 to TRBJ2-4; tentative D call: TRBD2 (6 bases). The germline gives CDR1 SGHDT, CDR2 YYEEEE. The V and J ends lost 0 bases and 5 bases respectively, with 9 bases between them. The CDR3 spans 14 residues. CDR3 protein: CASSLEGLQNIQYF. The CDR3 region has the DNA TGTGCCAGCAGCTTGGAGGGACTCCAAAACATTCAGTACTTC.

This clonotype was detected ten times or more. The J gene is TRBJ1-5, the V gene TRBV6-5; the D gene is possibly TRBD1 (5 bases). CDR3 length: 16 residues. V lost 6 bases to trimming and J lost 5 bases, with 20 bases between them. In germline, CDR1 is MNHEY, CDR2 SVGAGI. The CDR3 loop reads CASSASVGRRYQPQHF. The CDR3 DNA reads as TGTGCCAGCAGCGCCTCGGTGGGACGCCGGTATCAGCCCCAGCATTTT.

This clonotype appeared a few times. The germline gene is not matched at one end of the junction; a read error may be the cause. The rearrangement joins TRBV11-2 to TRBJ2-5, with 8 bases identical to TRBD1. The V gene's germline CDR1 is SGHAT and CDR2 FQNNGV. CDR3 length: 14 amino acids. CDR3 in amino acids: CASSSGGFFETQHF. CDR3 nucleotide sequence: TGTGCCAGCAGCTCAGGGGGCTTTTTTGAGACCCAACACTTC.

Notes on this clonotype: Likely a read error: the CDR3 ends without its conserved phenylalanine or tryptophan. This chain uses TRBV12-3 or TRBV12-4 with TRBJ2-7; D remains ambiguous. This CDR3 is 15 amino acids long. Trimming took 2 bases from V and 2 from J, leaving 13 bases between them. The CDR3 is CASSLNAGTAYEQYS. CDR3 nucleotide sequence: TGTGCCAGCAGTTTAAATGCCGGCACGGCCTACGAGCAGTACTCC.

V usage is TRBV29-1 and J usage is TRBJ2-7; D gene uncertain. In germline, CDR1 is SQVTM, CDR2 ANQGSEA. V gave up 5 bases and J gave up 2 bases, with 7 bases separating them. CDR3 size: 11 residues. The CDR3 DNA reads as TGCAGCGTTTTACTTACCTACGAGCAGTACTTC. The encoded protein is CSVLLTYEQYF.

To note about this clonotype: Mismatch with germline at one junction end may stem from a read error. The V and J genes are TRBV5-1 and TRBJ2-5; TRBD2 aligns across 7 bases. Germline values: CDR1 SGHRS, CDR2 YFSETQ. The CDR3 contains 14 residues. The CDR3 protein is CVSSPGTIQETQYF. The CDR3 DNA is TGCGTCAGCAGCCCCGGGACTATTCAAGAGACCCAGTACTTC.

As regards this clonotype: Being one base from a much bigger clone, this may be a read error. The chain joins TRBV4-2 to TRBJ2-2; TRBD2 aligns across 10 bases. Germline CDR1 and CDR2: LGHNA and YNFKEQ. The CDR3 is 17 amino acids. CDR3 amino acids: CASSRGSAGGGTRELFF. The CDR3 region has the DNA TGCGCCAGCAGCCGAGGGTCAGCGGGAGGGGGCACCAGGGAGCTGTTTTTT.

This clonotype has only one observation. This may stem from a read error, because a much larger clone lies one nucleotide away. The CDR3 does not close with the conserved phenylalanine or tryptophan, likely indicating a read error. In DNA form, the CDR3 reads TGTGCCAGCAGCTCTTCACTAGGGGAGACCCAGTACCTC. This gives the protein CASSSSLGETQYL. The chain has TRBV5-4 and TRBJ2-5; tentatively, D is TRBD2 (5 bases). The ends were cut back, 3 bases at V and 5 bases at J, with 11 bases in the middle. From germline, CDR1 is SGHNT and CDR2 YYREEE (reference sequence). The CDR3 sequence is 13 residues long.

V gene TRBV6-1 combines with J gene TRBJ2-1, with D possibly being TRBD2 (7 bases). The germline V and J ends were trimmed by 8 bases and 2 bases, with 13 bases remaining between them. This CDR3 spans 14 amino acids. CDR1 MNHNS and CDR2 SASEGT come from the germline V gene. For the CDR3, the DNA is TGTGCCAGCGGGGGCGGGACTACCTACAATGAGCAGTTCTTC. Translation: CASGGGTTYNEQFF.

This clonotype was found a few times. The chain employs TRBV5-4 and TRBJ2-5; 7 bases line up with TRBD1. V shed 3 bases, J shed 6 bases, and the junction held 5 bases outside the gene matches. CDR1 is SGHNT and CDR2 is YYREEE in the germline V gene (reference sequence). This CDR3 comprises 13 residues. The CDR3 DNA reads TGTGCCAGCAGCTCGAACAGGGGACAGACCCAGTACTTC. It is translated as CASSSNRGQTQYF.

As to this clonotype: A read error may explain this, as a much larger clone is one base away. The CDR3 sequence: CANSQGGWVDEQFF. The CDR3 DNA sequence: TGTGCCAACAGCCAAGGGGGATGGGTCGATGAGCAGTTCTTC. The V call is TRBV14, the J call TRBJ2-1; possible D gene TRBD1, 6 bases. Germline V gene lookup returns CDR1 SGHDN and CDR2 FVKESK. The CDR3 spans 14 residues.

In regard to this clonotype: Being one base from a much bigger clone, this may be a read error. The rearrangement links TRBV4-1 to TRBJ1-6; D unresolved. From germline, CDR1 is MGHRA and CDR2 YSYEKL. The CDR3 is 16 residues long. As DNA, the CDR3 is TGCGTCAGCAGCCAAGAAATACAGATTAATAATTCACCCCTCCACTTT. Its translation: CVSSQEIQINNSPLHF.

For this clonotype: A much larger clone differs from this one at a single base, so this may be a read error. The chain links TRBV6-5 to TRBJ2-5; 9 bases are shared with TRBD1. This CDR3 is built from 15 residues. Germline V gene lookup returns CDR1 MNHEY and CDR2 SVGAGI. The CDR3: CVSNPRTGDFETQYF. In DNA form, the CDR3 reads TGTGTCAGCAATCCCCGGACAGGGGATTTCGAGACCCAGTACTTC.

As concerns this clonotype: A much more abundant neighbour one base away suggests this may be a read error. The DNA for the CDR3 is TGTGTCAGCAGTTACCAAACAGGGAGCACAGATACGCAGTATTTT. This gives the protein CVSSYQTGSTDTQYF. The chain carries TRBV6-5 and TRBJ2-3, with a tentative D call TRBD1 (6 bases). CDR1 is MNHEY and CDR2 is SVGAGI in the germline V gene. CDR3 length equals 15 residues.

The V gene is TRBV5-1, the J gene TRBJ2-5; D gene uncertain. CDR1 and CDR2 (germline): SGHRS, YFSETQ. Trimming took off 0 bases at V and 1 base at J, with 7 bases between the two ends. The CDR3 is 14 amino acids. The DNA for the CDR3 is TGCGCCAGCAGCTTGGACCTACTCCAAGAGACCCAGTACTTC. Amino acids: CASSLDLLQETQYF.

About this clonotype itself: This may be a read error, as it is one base from a much larger clone. The chain couples TRBV4-3 to TRBJ2-1; the match to TRBD2 covers 10 bases. Germline CDR1 and CDR2: LGHNA and YSLEER. This CDR3 comprises 16 residues. V dropped 4 bases and J dropped 5; count of bases not matched to a gene: 8. CDR3 loop: CASSREREGLDNEQFF. The CDR3 DNA sequence: TGCGCCAGCAGCCGAGAGCGGGAGGGCCTAGACAATGAGCAGTTCTTC.

Worth noting for this clonotype: The junction does not match germline at one end; this may be a read error. The gene calls are TRBV6-1 and TRBJ2-7; 12 bases line up with TRBD2. Looked up from germline, CDR1 is MNHNS and CDR2 is SASEGT. The CDR3 totals 15 residues. The CDR3 region is CARRLLAGGWDEQYF. The CDR3 nucleotides read TGTGCCAGGAGGCTACTAGCGGGAGGTTGGGACGAACAGTACTTC.

About this clonotype: Given a much more abundant clone one base away, this may be a read error. This chain links TRBV13 with TRBJ2-3; a weak D match, TRBD2 (5 bases). The CDR3 has 15 amino acids. Germline assignment: CDR1 PRHDT and CDR2 FYEKMQ (reference sequence). CDR3 protein: CASRNRGFRGDTKYF. The CDR3 DNA is TGTGCCAGCAGGAATAGAGGGTTTCGCGGCGATACGAAGTATTTT.

Concerning this clonotype: A much larger clonotype is one base distant, so this may be a read error. The V gene is TRBV6-2 or TRBV6-3, the J gene TRBJ2-1; D may be TRBD2 (6 bases). CDR1 MNHEY and CDR2 SVGEGT come from the germline V gene. The CDR3 extends over 12 amino acids. The CDR3 sequence is CAGSYRENEQFF. The DNA for the CDR3 is TGTGCCGGCAGTTATCGGGAGAATGAGCAGTTCTTC.